The present entry profiles one TCR beta chain with its context. Its antigen is not known. The data were taken from a study of T cell responses to AZD1222 COVID-19 vaccine. Data came from immunoSEQ multiplex PCR; TCRdb stores just in-frame clones and leaves some out. The data show 150,000 or so clones, approximately 90% seen once. The V gene end was trimmed by 1 base and the J gene end by 7 bases; junction bases not matched to a gene: 10. Looked up from germline, CDR1 is SGHAT and CDR2 is FQNNGV. The CDR3 sequence is 18 residues long. General study findings and limits: Within unmutated variant regions lay the reported targets of nearly half of spike-specific TCRs. Donors were chiefly white British, with a greater number of females, and clonal diversity was perhaps underestimated.

The sequence was obtained from an adult in good health. This rearrangement joins TRBV11-2 to TRBJ2-2; 12 nucleotides match TRBD2. The source material was peripheral blood, sampled on day 0 of AZD1222 vaccination. The CDR3 loop reads CASSLAPTSGSISGELFF. CDR3 bases: TGTGCCAGCAGCTTAGCCCCGACTAGCGGGAGTATCAGCGGGGAGCTGTTTTTT. Drawing the rest from reference TRBV11-2 and TRBJ2-2, the complete variable domain is EAGVAQSPRYKIIEKRQSVAFWCNPISGHATLYWYQQILGQGPKLLIQFQNNGVVDDSQLPKDRFSAERLKGVDSTLKIQPAKLEDSAVYLCASSLAPTSGSISGELFFGEGSRLTVL.